The next 11 T cell receptor beta chains were all read from a single sample in a study of T cell responses to AZD1222 COVID-19 vaccine. Generated by immunoSEQ multiplex PCR, the TCRdb table keeps only in-frame clones and is missing some. Altogether about 100,000 clones are present, approximately 90% being singletons, with the ten largest covering about 1.8%. The source was peripheral blood, collected on day 0 of AZD1222 vaccination. These receptors were collected from an adult in good health.

This chain connects TRBV6-5 to TRBJ2-1; D gene ambiguous. V was cut by 2 bases and J by 0 bases, with 8 bases left in between. The CDR3 spans 15 residues. The germline V gene encodes CDR1 MNHEY and CDR2 SVGAGI. The CDR3, as DNA: TGTGCCAGCAGTTACGCAGTAGGCTCCTACAATGAGCAGTTCTTC. Translated, it gives CASSYAVGSYNEQFF.

This clone appeared a single time. J is TRBJ2-1 and V is TRBV28; 8 bases map to TRBD1. V lost 1 base, J lost 12 bases, and 20 bases stayed unmatched. This CDR3 region has 18 residues. Germline V gene data show CDR1 as MDHEN and CDR2 as SYDVKM. The CDR3 protein is CASSLFRRVGTRGPVQFF. The CDR3 coding sequence is TGTGCCAGCAGTTTATTCCGGAGGGTAGGAACCAGGGGGCCGGTGCAGTTCTTC.

This chain joins TRBV7-8 and TRBJ1-5; TRBD1 matches 8 bases. The CDR3 is 16 residues long. The J segment lost 1 base and the V segment lost 5 bases, leaving 7 bases of the junction unmatched. The germline gives CDR1 SGHVS, CDR2 FQNEAQ. The CDR3, as DNA: TGTGCCAGCAGCCCAGGGGGCGCGGGAAGCAATCAGCCCCAGCATTTT. Its translation is CASSPGGAGSNQPQHF.

V is TRBV11-2 and J is TRBJ2-2, with a tentative D call TRBD1 (5 bases). The V gene lost 6 bases and the J gene lost 7 bases, with 9 bases spanning the gap. Germline CDR1 reads SGHAT; CDR2 reads FQNNGV. There are 12 residues in the CDR3. The CDR3 protein is CASSWGLGELFF. The DNA of the CDR3 is TGTGCCAGCAGTTGGGGCCTCGGGGAGCTGTTTTTT.

V usage is TRBV10-3 and J usage is TRBJ2-1; D is perhaps TRBD2 (5 bases). Germline values: CDR1 ENHRY, CDR2 SYGVKD. This CDR3 is built from 12 residues. V was shortened by 10 bases and J by 7 bases, with 14 bases between the two germline ends. In DNA form, the CDR3 reads TGTGCCACCCGGACTGGGAAAAATGAGCAGTTCTTC. It codes for CATRTGKNEQFF.

The chain has TRBV12-3 or TRBV12-4 and TRBJ2-7; no clear D gene. This CDR3 contains 12 residues. Trimming removed 2 bases from V and 2 bases from J, with 4 bases in between. The CDR3 here is CASSLSPYEQYF. CDR3 in DNA: TGTGCCAGCAGTTTATCGCCCTACGAGCAGTACTTC.

The chain is built from TRBV28 and TRBJ1-5, with D maybe TRBD1 (6 bases). Germline V CDR1 and CDR2: MDHEN, SYDVKM. The CDR3 has 12 residues. Trimming pared 8 bases from V and 6 bases from J, leaving 11 bases between. The CDR3 sequence is CASRQDGQPQHF. CDR3 DNA: TGTGCCAGCCGACAGGACGGTCAGCCCCAGCATTTT.

The chain uses TRBV4-1 and TRBJ2-3, with 9 bases matching TRBD1. V gave up 2 bases and J gave up 6 bases; unmatched junction bases: 12. The CDR3 sequence is 17 residues long. Germline assignment: CDR1 MGHRA and CDR2 YSYEKL. The CDR3 protein is CASSQTTGTGTWDTQYF. The CDR3 DNA sequence: TGCGCCAGCAGCCAAACGACCGGGACAGGGACCTGGGATACGCAGTATTTT.

The J gene is TRBJ1-2, the V gene TRBV24-1, with TRBD1 matching 8 bases. In germline, CDR1 is KGHDR, CDR2 SFDVKD. V was clipped by 4 bases and J by 4 bases; unmatched bases: 4. The length of the CDR3 is 14 residues. This CDR3 is CATSDPGTGYGYTF. The CDR3 DNA is TGTGCCACCAGTGACCCCGGGACAGGCTATGGCTACACCTTC.

The rearrangement joins TRBV5-8 to TRBJ1-2, with 7 bases that match TRBD1. CDR3 length equals 14 residues. The trim removed 5 bases at V and 2 bases at J, leaving 6 bases unmatched. Germline CDR1 and CDR2: SGHTS and YDEGEE. The CDR3 bases are TGTGCCAGCAGGTGGACAGGAGCAAACTATGGCTACACCTTC. This sequence encodes CASRWTGANYGYTF.

V is TRBV19 and J is TRBJ2-1, with D maybe TRBD2 (6 bases). Germline V gives CDR1 LNHDA, CDR2 SQIVND (reference sequence). Trimming stripped 7 bases from V and 7 bases from J, with 29 bases between. This CDR3 spans 18 amino acids. The CDR3 loop is CASTGGPPTSRVDNEQFF. For the CDR3, the DNA is TGTGCCAGTACCGGAGGCCCCCCTACTAGCAGGGTAGATAATGAGCAGTTCTTC.